This T cell receptor beta chain was observed in a study of cytomegalovirus exposure and HLA in healthy donors. Regarding the study as a whole: Of the V segments, some could not be distinguished, including TRBV6-2 and TRBV6-3, and were excluded.

The primer mix had 60 Vbeta and 13 Jbeta primers. The protocol was immunoSEQ multiplex PCR, while the TCRdb copy is restricted to in-frame clones and leaves out a portion. This sample has some 67,000 clones, with 80% to 90% found just once. Per the germline V gene, CDR1 is LGHNT and CDR2 is FRNRAP. There are 14 residues in the CDR3. On this clone: Its antigen remains unidentified. Germline and junction disagree at one end, which may indicate a read error.

The chain links TRBV12-5 to TRBJ2-3, with a possible D match to TRBD2 (5 bases). This TCR was recovered from a young woman in good health and CMV-seropositive. Sample: PBMCs. The CDR3 DNA follows: TGTGCTAGTAGTTTGTCGGGAAGACTAACGACGCAGTATTTT. As protein: CASSLSGRLTTQYF. The variable domain in full, with the rest retrieved from reference TRBV12-5 and TRBJ2-3, is DARVTQTPRHKVTEMGQEVTMRCQPILGHNTVFWYRQTMMQGLELLAYFRNRAPLDDSGMPKDRFSAEMPDATLATLKIQPSEPRDSAVYFCASSLSGRLTTQYFGPGTRLTVL.